The 4 T cell receptor beta chains presented below share a single source sample, sequenced in a study of cytomegalovirus exposure and HLA in healthy donors. Primers for the PCR totalled 60 Vbeta and 13 Jbeta. Produced via immunoSEQ multiplex PCR; TCRdb's table is partial and in-frame only. Among about 200,000 clones, around 73% were seen once, and the ten largest hold over 3.5%. The sequenced sample consisted of PBMCs. These receptors were obtained from a male donor in good health and CMV-seronegative.

The gene calls are TRBV6-1 and TRBJ1-3; the D is unclear. Germline V gene lookup returns CDR1 MNHNS and CDR2 SASEGT. The CDR3 length is 14 residues. V was clipped by 6 bases and J by 0 bases, with 9 bases between them. This CDR3 is CASSGTDSGNTIYF. CDR3 DNA: TGTGCCAGCAGCGGTACAGACTCTGGAAACACCATATATTTT.

The V call is TRBV18, the J call TRBJ1-5, with D possibly being TRBD1 (5 bases). Trimming shortened V by 5 bases and J by 7 bases, and 12 bases separated the two germline ends. The CDR3 has 13 amino acids. Germline V gives CDR1 KGHSH, CDR2 LQKENI. The CDR3 loop reads CASSGTGGQPQHF. DNA of the CDR3: TGTGCCAGCTCAGGTACGGGGGGACAGCCCCAGCATTTT.

J is TRBJ2-1 and V is TRBV7-6; 10 nucleotides agree with TRBD2. Trimming at V came to 5 bases and at J to 0 bases, leaving 10 bases not matched to a gene. This CDR3 region has 18 residues. Germline V CDR1 and CDR2: SGHVS, FNYEAQ. CDR3 bases: TGTGCCAGCAGCCAACCCGGGACTAGCGTGAGCTCCTACAATGAGCAGTTCTTC. Protein sequence: CASSQPGTSVSSYNEQFF.

The V gene is TRBV4-1, the J gene TRBJ2-7; 7 bases fit TRBD1. Germline assignment: CDR1 MGHRA and CDR2 YSYEKL. V lost 8 bases, J lost 6 bases, and 19 bases stayed unmatched. CDR3 size: 16 residues. This CDR3 reads CASGKPLGTDVGEQYF. CDR3 coding DNA: TGCGCCAGCGGCAAGCCCCTCGGGACAGACGTTGGCGAGCAGTACTTC.